These T cell receptor beta chains were read from a single sample in a study of blood T cell repertoires in COVID-19. Sequencing was performed with immunoSEQ multiplex PCR; in TCRdb, only in-frame clones are kept and a portion is missing. Of about 340,000 clones listed, about 83% were seen once; the top ten hold 2.5% to 3.5%. The source material was peripheral blood. The source of these receptors is a man aged 30 to 39 with active or convalescent COVID-19. CDR3s include the opening cysteine and the closing phenylalanine or tryptophan. Each record gives: J gene, D gene, V gene, clone size, CDR3 DNA, CDR3 protein. D genes are given only for firm matches. Only some rows state a clone size, as once, few, many or a class for expanded clones.

J gene: TRBJ2-1; D gene: TRBD2; V gene: TRBV7-2; clone size: -; CDR3 DNA: TGTGCCAGCAGCTTAAGCGGACTAGCTTACAATGAGCAGTTCTTC; CDR3 protein: CASSLSGLAYNEQFF
J gene: TRBJ2-2; D gene: TRBD2; V gene: TRBV6-5; clone size: -; CDR3 DNA: TGTGCCAGCCACGATAGCGGGGGCTCGAGGGTGTTTTTT; CDR3 protein: CASHDSGGSRVFF
J gene: TRBJ1-6; D gene: TRBD1; V gene: TRBV28; clone size: few; CDR3 DNA: TGTGCCAGCCGGGGACAGGGAGGCTCCTATAATTCACCCCTCCACTTT; CDR3 protein: CASRGQGGSYNSPLHF
J gene: TRBJ2-7; D gene: TRBD1; V gene: TRBV29-1; clone size: -; CDR3 DNA: TGCAGCGTTGGAGGGACAGGGGCTAGCAAGCAGTACTTC; CDR3 protein: CSVGGTGASKQYF
J gene: TRBJ1-6; D gene: -; V gene: TRBV4-1; clone size: -; CDR3 DNA: TGCGCCAGCAGCCAAGAGGGGCAGGGTCCGGGCTCCTATAATTCACCCCTCCACTTT; CDR3 protein: CASSQEGQGPGSYNSPLHF
J gene: TRBJ2-2; D gene: TRBD1; V gene: TRBV11-2; clone size: -; CDR3 DNA: TGTGCCAGCAGCGCCTCCTCCCCGGGACAGAGCTTAACCGGGGAGCTGTTTTTT; CDR3 protein: CASSASSPGQSLTGELFF
J gene: TRBJ1-2; D gene: TRBD1; V gene: TRBV5-1; clone size: -; CDR3 DNA: TGCGCCAGCAGGAGCCGGGACAGCCACCCTTTATTGGATGGCTACACCTTC; CDR3 protein: CASRSRDSHPLLDGYTF
J gene: TRBJ1-2; D gene: -; V gene: TRBV3-1/TRBV3-2; clone size: -; CDR3 DNA: TGTGCCAGCAGCCAAGCAGAGGCCGGCTACACCTTC; CDR3 protein: CASSQAEAGYTF
J gene: TRBJ1-1; D gene: -; V gene: TRBV7-2; clone size: -; CDR3 DNA: TGTGCCAGCAGCCCCCAGTCCCAGGCAGTAGCTGAAGCTTTCTTT; CDR3 protein: CASSPQSQAVAEAFF
J gene: TRBJ1-1; D gene: -; V gene: TRBV29-1; clone size: -; CDR3 DNA: TGCAGCGTTGCCGGGACACTGAACACTGAAGCTTTCTTT; CDR3 protein: CSVAGTLNTEAFF
J gene: TRBJ2-5; D gene: -; V gene: TRBV7-2; clone size: -; CDR3 DNA: TGTGCCAGCAGCGCGGATCGATCGGAGACCCAGTACTTC; CDR3 protein: CASSADRSETQYF
J gene: TRBJ1-1; D gene: TRBD1; V gene: TRBV14; clone size: -; CDR3 DNA: TGTGCCAGCAGCCTCCGCGGACAGGTAGCTTTCTTT; CDR3 protein: CASSLRGQVAFF
J gene: TRBJ2-3; D gene: -; V gene: TRBV19; clone size: -; CDR3 DNA: TGTGCCAGTGGCCGGACTGCCACAGATACGCAGTATTTT; CDR3 protein: CASGRTATDTQYF
J gene: TRBJ2-7; D gene: -; V gene: TRBV4-2; clone size: -; CDR3 DNA: TGTGCCAGCAGCCAAGAGCCCGGCGGGGAGCAGTACTTC; CDR3 protein: CASSQEPGGEQYF
J gene: TRBJ2-1; D gene: -; V gene: TRBV7-9; clone size: -; CDR3 DNA: TGTGCCAGCAGCTTAGCGGGGACTCCGGGCAATGAGCAGTTCTTC; CDR3 protein: CASSLAGTPGNEQFF
J gene: TRBJ1-6; D gene: -; V gene: TRBV19; clone size: -; CDR3 DNA: TGTGCCAGTAGCCCGAATAGGGGAAATTCACCCCTCCACTTT; CDR3 protein: CASSPNRGNSPLHF
J gene: TRBJ1-6; D gene: -; V gene: TRBV25-1; clone size: -; CDR3 DNA: TGTGCCAGCCGAGGTGCCCGTAATAATTCACCCCTCCACTTT; CDR3 protein: CASRGARNNSPLHF
J gene: TRBJ1-1; D gene: -; V gene: TRBV4-3; clone size: -; CDR3 DNA: TGCGCCAGCAGTGTGGGGCCCTACACTGAAGCTTTCTTT; CDR3 protein: CASSVGPYTEAFF
J gene: TRBJ2-6; D gene: -; V gene: TRBV6-2/TRBV6-3; clone size: -; CDR3 DNA: TGTGCCAGCAGTTACTCCGGGTCTGGGGCCAACGTCCTGACTTTC; CDR3 protein: CASSYSGSGANVLTF
J gene: TRBJ1-1; D gene: -; V gene: TRBV7-8; clone size: -; CDR3 DNA: TGTGCCAGCAGCTTAGAGGGAGGGCACACTGAAGCTTTCTTT; CDR3 protein: CASSLEGGHTEAFF
J gene: TRBJ1-2; D gene: TRBD1; V gene: TRBV6-1; clone size: -; CDR3 DNA: TGTGCCAGCAGTGAGTGGGGAACAGGGGTTTTAGGCTACACCTTC; CDR3 protein: CASSEWGTGVLGYTF
J gene: TRBJ1-4; D gene: -; V gene: TRBV9; clone size: -; CDR3 DNA: TGTGCCAGTGGGGAGCAACCGGGATCCCAGAATGAAAAACTGTTTTTT; CDR3 protein: CASGEQPGSQNEKLFF
J gene: TRBJ1-2; D gene: -; V gene: TRBV25-1; clone size: few; CDR3 DNA: TGTGCCAGCAGTGAAGGACGGGGGTACTATGGCTACACCTTC; CDR3 protein: CASSEGRGYYGYTF
J gene: TRBJ1-1; D gene: -; V gene: TRBV10-3; clone size: -; CDR3 DNA: TGTGCCATCAGTGAGAGCCAGGGGATTGAAGCTTTCTTT; CDR3 protein: CAISESQGIEAFF
J gene: TRBJ1-1; D gene: TRBD1; V gene: TRBV7-9; clone size: once; CDR3 DNA: TGTGCCAGCAGCTTCGGGACAGGGGGCGGTATGACTGAAGCTTTCTTT; CDR3 protein: CASSFGTGGGMTEAFF
J gene: TRBJ2-7; D gene: TRBD2; V gene: TRBV28; clone size: -; CDR3 DNA: TGTGCCAGCAGCTCCCGGGGTCGGGGGGCCTACGAGCAGTACTTC; CDR3 protein: CASSSRGRGAYEQYF
J gene: TRBJ2-1; D gene: TRBD2; V gene: TRBV5-1; clone size: -; CDR3 DNA: TGCGCCAGCAGCCAGCGGGGGGACAATGAGCAGTTCTTC; CDR3 protein: CASSQRGDNEQFF
J gene: TRBJ1-1; D gene: -; V gene: TRBV12-3/TRBV12-4; clone size: -; CDR3 DNA: TGTGCCAGCAGTCGCCTCCCAGGGTCTGAAGCTTTCTTT; CDR3 protein: CASSRLPGSEAFF
J gene: TRBJ2-7; D gene: TRBD1; V gene: TRBV4-1; clone size: -; CDR3 DNA: TGCGCCAGCAGCGGCCGAATTACAGGGGGCGCCGCTTACGAGCAGTACTTC; CDR3 protein: CASSGRITGGAAYEQYF
J gene: TRBJ1-5; D gene: -; V gene: TRBV20-1; clone size: few; CDR3 DNA: TGCAGTGCTAGAGAGAGGAGAGCCCAGCATTTT; CDR3 protein: CSARERRAQHF
J gene: TRBJ2-1; D gene: TRBD2; V gene: TRBV6-4; clone size: few; CDR3 DNA: TGTGCCAGCAGAATTAGCGGGGGGCTCAACAATGAGCAGTTCTTC; CDR3 protein: CASRISGGLNNEQFF
J gene: TRBJ2-7; D gene: -; V gene: TRBV9; clone size: -; CDR3 DNA: TGTGCCAGCAGCGTAGGCCTAGCAGGGGTCTCCTACGAGCAGTACTTC; CDR3 protein: CASSVGLAGVSYEQYF
J gene: TRBJ2-1; D gene: -; V gene: TRBV7-3; clone size: -; CDR3 DNA: TGTGCCAGCAGCCCGAGTCACCAGGAGGATGAGCAGTTCTTC; CDR3 protein: CASSPSHQEDEQFF
J gene: TRBJ2-1; D gene: -; V gene: TRBV11-2; clone size: -; CDR3 DNA: TGTGCCAGCAGCTTTACCGGAGGGATCGGGAATGAGCAGTTCTTC; CDR3 protein: CASSFTGGIGNEQFF
J gene: TRBJ1-1; D gene: -; V gene: TRBV4-2; clone size: -; CDR3 DNA: TGTGCCAGCAGCCAAACCCGCGGGGGAGGCACTGAAGCTTTCTTT; CDR3 protein: CASSQTRGGGTEAFF
J gene: TRBJ2-1; D gene: -; V gene: TRBV30; clone size: -; CDR3 DNA: TGTGCCTGGACAGACTGGGCCTACAATGAGCAGTTCTTC; CDR3 protein: CAWTDWAYNEQFF
J gene: TRBJ1-6; D gene: -; V gene: TRBV21-1; clone size: -; CDR3 DNA: TGTGCCAGCAGTGGCTCAGGGGAGAATTCACCCCTCCACTTT; CDR3 protein: CASSGSGENSPLHF